This T cell receptor (beta chain) came from a study of control samples from healthy donors and cancer patients. Clones were read by immunoSEQ multiplex PCR, and TCRdb kept only the in-frame ones, dropping some. The sample gives roughly 370,000 clones, approximately 92% of which show up once; around 6.4% is in the top ten. Germline V gene lookup returns CDR1 GTSNPN and CDR2 SVGIG (reference sequence). The CDR3 sequence is 13 residues long. With 5 bases clipped from V and 0 bases from J, the junction kept 3 bases outside the gene matches. The TCR comes from a man aged 35-49 years with head and neck cancer. The chain employs TRBV30 and TRBJ1-1; 7 bases are a match to TRBD1. Material for sequencing was PBMCs. The CDR3: CAWDRAMNTEAFF. As DNA, the CDR3 is TGTGCCTGGGACAGGGCTATGAACACTGAAGCTTTCTTT.